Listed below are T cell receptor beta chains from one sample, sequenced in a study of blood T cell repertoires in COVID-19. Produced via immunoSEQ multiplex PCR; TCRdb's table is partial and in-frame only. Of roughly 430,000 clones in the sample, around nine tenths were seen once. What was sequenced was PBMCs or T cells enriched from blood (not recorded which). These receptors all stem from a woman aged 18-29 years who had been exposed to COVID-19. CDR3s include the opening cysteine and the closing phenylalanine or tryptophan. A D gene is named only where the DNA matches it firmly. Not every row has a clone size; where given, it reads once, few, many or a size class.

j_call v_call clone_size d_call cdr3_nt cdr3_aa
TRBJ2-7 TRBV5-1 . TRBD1 TGCGCCAGCAGGTCCCCGGGACAGGGGTTCTACGAGCAGTACTTC CASRSPGQGFYEQYF
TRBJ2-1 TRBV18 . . TGTGCCAGCTCACCATACGGGGTCGATGAGCAGTTCTTC CASSPYGVDEQFF
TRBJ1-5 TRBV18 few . TGTGCCAGCTCACCACCCGCAGGGCGTGACAATCAGCCCCAGCATTTT CASSPPAGRDNQPQHF
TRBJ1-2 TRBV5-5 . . TGTGCCAGCAGCTCGGGACTAGGGGTTGGCTACACCTTC CASSSGLGVGYTF
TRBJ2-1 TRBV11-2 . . TGTGCCAGCAGCTCCCCCCCGGGTGAGCAGTTCTTC CASSSPPGEQFF
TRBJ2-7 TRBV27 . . TGTGCCAGCAGTTTAGGGACAACCTACGAGCAGTACTTC CASSLGTTYEQYF
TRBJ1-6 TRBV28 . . TGTGCCAGCAGTATAGGAGCGGGATCCCTCTATAATTCACCCCTCCACTTT CASSIGAGSLYNSPLHF
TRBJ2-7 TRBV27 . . TGTGCCAGCAGTTTAGAGGGCAGGAACTACGAGCAGTACTTC CASSLEGRNYEQYF
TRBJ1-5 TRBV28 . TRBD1 TGTGCCAGCAGTTCCGACAGGGTCGGGAATCAGCCCCAGCATTTT CASSSDRVGNQPQHF
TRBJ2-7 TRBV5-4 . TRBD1 TGTGCCAGCAGCTTGGGGGACAGGGGGTACGAGCAGTACTTC CASSLGDRGYEQYF
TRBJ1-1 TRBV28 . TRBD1 TGTGCCAGCAGTTTTGGTGACAGGGCCACTGAAGCTTTCTTT CASSFGDRATEAFF
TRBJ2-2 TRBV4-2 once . TGTGCCAGCAGCCAAGATGGCGGGGGCCCCGGGGAGCTGTTTTTT CASSQDGGGPGELFF
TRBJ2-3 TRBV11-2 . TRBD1 TGTGCCAGCAGCTACACAGGGGGCACAGATACGCAGTATTTT CASSYTGGTDTQYF
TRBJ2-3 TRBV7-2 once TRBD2 TGTGCCAGCAGCCAGCGGGGGCCTAGCACAGATACGCAGTATTTT CASSQRGPSTDTQYF
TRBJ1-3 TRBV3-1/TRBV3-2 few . TGTGCCAGCAGCCCCCGGGGCTCTGGAAACACCATATATTTT CASSPRGSGNTIYF
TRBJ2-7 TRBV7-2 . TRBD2 TGTGCCAGCAGCTCACTAGCGGGGGGCTCCTACGAGCAGTACTTC CASSSLAGGSYEQYF
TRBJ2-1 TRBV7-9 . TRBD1 TGTGCCAGCAGCTTAGTGGACAGGGATCTATTCTTC CASSLVDRDLFF
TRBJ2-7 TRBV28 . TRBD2 TGTGCCAGCAGTTCCGGGGGGAGGGCCTCTAGCGGACGAACCTACGAGCAGTACTTC CASSSGGRASSGRTYEQYF
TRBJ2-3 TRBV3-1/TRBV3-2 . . TGTGCCAGCAGCCACGATCCGGGCATAGCGGCTAACACAGATACGCAGTATTTT CASSHDPGIAANTDTQYF
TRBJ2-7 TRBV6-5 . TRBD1 TGTGCCAGCAGTAGGACAGGAATAGAATACGAGCAGTACTTC CASSRTGIEYEQYF
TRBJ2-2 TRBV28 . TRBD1 TGTGCCAGCAGACCGGACAGGACCGGGGAGCTGTTTTTT CASRPDRTGELFF
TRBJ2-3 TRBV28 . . TGTGCCAGCAGTACGACAGGCACAGATACGCAGTATTTT CASSTTGTDTQYF
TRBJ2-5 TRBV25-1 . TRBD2 TGTGCCAGCAGTGACGGACTAGCTGAGACCCAGTACTTC CASSDGLAETQYF
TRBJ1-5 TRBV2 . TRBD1 TGTGCCAGCAGTGGACGAGGACAGGGCTTAGAGAGCAATCAGCCCCAGCATTTT CASSGRGQGLESNQPQHF
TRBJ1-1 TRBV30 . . TGTGCCTGGGACCCTGCAGGGCCCATGAACACTGAAGCTTTCTTT CAWDPAGPMNTEAFF
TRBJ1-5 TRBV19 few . TGTGCCAGTAGTATACACCAGACAGTCAAACGCAATCAGCCCCAGCATTTT CASSIHQTVKRNQPQHF
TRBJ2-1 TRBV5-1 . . TGCGCCAGCAGCCCTCAACTCCTAGCGCTCAATGAGCAGTTCTTC CASSPQLLALNEQFF
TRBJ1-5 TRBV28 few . TGTGCCAGCAGTTTATGGGCGCGGGGGGGCAATCAGCCCCAGCATTTT CASSLWARGGNQPQHF
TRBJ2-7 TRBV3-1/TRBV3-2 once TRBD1 TGTGCCAGCAGCCAAGCTGTGGGACAGAGAGTCTTC CASSQAVGQRVF
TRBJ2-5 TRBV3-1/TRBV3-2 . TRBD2 TGTGCCAGCAGCCAGCATATGCCGGGACTAGCGGGGTCCCAAGAGACCCAGTACTTC CASSQHMPGLAGSQETQYF
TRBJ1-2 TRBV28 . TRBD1 TGTGCCAGCACGGAGGGGGGTGGACAGGGGGCTTATGGCTACACCTTC CASTEGGGQGAYGYTF
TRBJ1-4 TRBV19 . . TGTGCCAGTAGTATTTGGTCAGACTTTAATGAAAAACTGTTTTTT CASSIWSDFNEKLFF
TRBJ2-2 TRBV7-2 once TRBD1 TGTGCCAGCAGCTCCACAGGGGGCGGCGGGGAGCTGTTTTTT CASSSTGGGGELFF
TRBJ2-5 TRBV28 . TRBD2 TGTGCCAGCAGGTCTACTAGCGGGGGATTTCAAGAGACCCAGTACTTC CASRSTSGGFQETQYF
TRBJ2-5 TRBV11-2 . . TGTGCCAGCAGCTTAGGGGCAGGTCACCAAGAGACCCAGTACTTC CASSLGAGHQETQYF
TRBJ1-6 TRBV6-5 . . TGTGCCAGCAGCCGACTTGCCCGGGATTCACCCCTCCACTTT CASSRLARDSPLHF
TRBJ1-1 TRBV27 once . TGTGCCAGCAGTCCCGGACCGACGGGGAGCACTGAAGCTTTCTTT CASSPGPTGSTEAFF
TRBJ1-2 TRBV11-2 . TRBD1 TGTGCCAGCAGCGCCACCAGGGGGACCGACTCTAACTATGGCTACACCTTC CASSATRGTDSNYGYTF
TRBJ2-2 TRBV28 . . TGTGGGATCCGGAGGACGAACACCGGGGAGCTGTTTTTT CGIRRTNTGELFF
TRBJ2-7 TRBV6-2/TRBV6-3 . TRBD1 TGTGCCAGCAGTGGCCGACAGGGGGTTGACGAGCAGTACTTC CASSGRQGVDEQYF
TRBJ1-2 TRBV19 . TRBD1 TGTGCCAGTAGTATGAGGGACAGGATCAACTATGGCTACACCTTC CASSMRDRINYGYTF
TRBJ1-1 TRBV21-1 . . TGTGCCAGCCTCTCATGGACAGGGGGCCTCAGTGAAGCTTTCTTT CASLSWTGGLSEAFF
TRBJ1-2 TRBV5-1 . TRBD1 TGCGCCAGCAGCCGAGACGACAGGGGTAGGAACTATGGCTACACCTTC CASSRDDRGRNYGYTF
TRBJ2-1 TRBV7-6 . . TGTGCCAGCGGGGCCGGGGAGCAGTTCTTC CASGAGEQFF
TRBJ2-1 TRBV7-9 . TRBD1 TGTGCCAGCAGCTTGGGACAGGTAGCCTACAATGAGCAGTTCTTC CASSLGQVAYNEQFF
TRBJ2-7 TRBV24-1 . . TGTGCCACCCGTCGTGAGTCTTCCTACGAGCAGTACTTC CATRRESSYEQYF
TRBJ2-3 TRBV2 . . TGTGCCAGCAGTGAGAGGGTGGGCACAGATACGCAGTATTTT CASSERVGTDTQYF
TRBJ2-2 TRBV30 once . TGTGCCTGGATTCGGGGGGCCGCCGGGGAGCTGTTTTTT CAWIRGAAGELFF
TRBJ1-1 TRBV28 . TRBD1 TGTGCCAGCAGTTTACAACCCCAGGACAGGTTGAACACTGAAGCTTTCTTT CASSLQPQDRLNTEAFF